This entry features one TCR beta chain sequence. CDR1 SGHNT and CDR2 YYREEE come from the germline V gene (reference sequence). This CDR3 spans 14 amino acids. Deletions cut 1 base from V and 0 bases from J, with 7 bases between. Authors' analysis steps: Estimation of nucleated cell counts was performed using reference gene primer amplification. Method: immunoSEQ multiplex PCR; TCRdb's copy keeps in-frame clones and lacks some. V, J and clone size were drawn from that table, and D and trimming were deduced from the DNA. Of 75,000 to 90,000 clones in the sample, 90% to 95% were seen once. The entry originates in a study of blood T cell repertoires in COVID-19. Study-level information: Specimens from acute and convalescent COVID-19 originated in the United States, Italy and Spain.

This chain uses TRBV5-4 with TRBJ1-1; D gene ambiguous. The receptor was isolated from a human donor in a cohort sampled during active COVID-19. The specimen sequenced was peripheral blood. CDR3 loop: CASSLSGVNTEAFF. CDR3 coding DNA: TGTGCCAGCAGCTTGAGTGGAGTGAACACTGAAGCTTTCTTT.